The following is a T cell receptor beta chain sequence with its context. J lost 6 bases, V lost 6 bases, and 6 bases had no gene match. The CDR3 has 14 residues. The V gene's germline CDR1 is MNHEY and CDR2 SVGAGI. This sample is drawn from a study of blood T cell repertoires in COVID-19. Overall study context: Samples taken during acute and convalescent COVID-19 were collected in the United States, Italy and Spain. Sources were T cells, B-cell-depleted T cells, or PBMCs; the material itself was cDNA or gDNA.

Authors' processing steps: Reference gene primer amplification yielded estimated nucleated cell counts. TCRdb's copy holds only in-frame clones and misses some; the assay was immunoSEQ multiplex PCR. From that table come the V and J calls and clone size; the DNA was used to work out D and trimming. The profile covers almost 300,000 clones, with approximately 86% appearing a single time and roughly 1.3% taken by the ten largest. The clonotype was recovered from a man aged 70 or older with acute or convalescent COVID-19. Sequencing used peripheral blood. This chain joins TRBV6-5 and TRBJ2-4, with 9 bases identical to TRBD1. The DNA of the CDR3 is TGTGCCAGCAGCCTGGAGGACAGGGGAAACATTCAGTACTTC. It codes for CASSLEDRGNIQYF.